Given below is one T cell receptor (beta chain) in context. Its specific antigen is unknown. The input lacks base qualities; no much larger clone sits a single base away. Additional DNA sequences in this sample encode the identical CDR3. This sample was included in a study of chemoradiotherapy in HPV16-positive cancers (dated by TCRdb to between 2021 and 2024). For context, the study as a whole: Candidate HPV-specific T-cell clones and common TCR motifs were defined by functional T-cell assays performed on cells from two HPV16-positive patients. The study asked whether T-cell immunity against the HPV oncoproteins E6 and E7 changes during chemoradiotherapy and whether it affects survival. The candidate HPV-specific TCRs and motifs were subsequently tracked in TCR repertoires obtained from fewer than 95 patients with HPV-related cancers. What the research found in general, with its limitations: Expansion of candidate HPV-specific clones and E7-related TCR motifs was observed in the tumor microenvironment during treatment, whereas no such expansion was observed for non-HPV-specific T cells. Improved recurrence-free survival in HPV16-positive patients was associated with expansion of HPV-responsive T cells during chemoradiotherapy. The survival association was reported for HPV16-positive patients, and the functional definition of HPV-specific T cells was derived from only a couple of HPV16-positive patients.

Repertoires were sampled repeatedly over the course of chemoradiotherapy so that clonal expansion in the tumor microenvironment could be followed. The library was prepared using the immunoSEQ multiplex PCR assay. In TCRdb, the immuneACCESS table is reduced to in-frame sequences with V and J assigned. These tables do not hold every clone; where another copy was compared, an unresolved V gene accounts for under half, and the others remain unexplained. Counted in this sample were approximately 32,000 clones; roughly nine tenths of them appeared once. The ten largest clones represent 3% to 3.5% of the sample. Sequencing used blood, obtained from a patient who underwent chemoradiotherapy. The TCR comes from a human donor with HPV-associated anogenital cancer.

The DNA reads TGTGCCAGCAGTGAGGGGTACAGGGGGATTCAGCCCCAGCATTTT. This gives the protein CASSEGYRGIQPQHF. Here the chain combines TRBV2 and TRBJ1-5; TRBD1 agrees with 8 junctional bases. Germline trimming: 3 bases from V, 6 bases from J; junction bases outside gene matches: 7. From the cysteine through the phenylalanine, the CDR3 covers 15 amino acids. Only the CDR3 DNA is retained, 45 bases long and in frame from the first base. CDR1 is given as SNHLY and CDR2 as FYNNEI, both from the germline V gene.